The 12 T cell receptor beta chains listed next were all sequenced from one sample in a study of regulatory T cells in long-lasting Graves disease. Time point in this sample: newly diagnosed GD, antithyroid drugs for less than 3 months. There was RNA extracted from PBMCs, and the TCR library was made from it. TCR beta libraries were built with iRepertoire HTBI primers and Arm-PCR of CDR3 regions. One entry per CDR3 protein results from TCRdb running MiXCR on the multiplex PCR reads. The table includes under 250,000 distinct CDR3 sequences, roughly a fifth detected once. These data also formed part of another study, on T cells in Graves' hyperthyroidism and ophthalmopathy.

Material: peripheral blood mononuclear cells (PBMCs), obtained at new diagnosis, from a patient treated with antithyroid drugs. These receptor sequences come from a young woman with Graves disease.

The rearrangement joins TRBV29-1 to TRBJ2-3; D is possibly TRBD2 (6 bases). Germline CDR1 is SQVTM and CDR2 is ANQGSEA. CDR3 length equals 13 residues. The ends were cut back, 5 bases at V and 2 bases at J, with 11 bases in the middle. CDR3 region: CSVIRDFTDTQYF. In DNA form, the CDR3 reads TGCAGCGTTATCCGGGACTTCACAGATACGCAGTATTTT.

The V call is TRBV11-2, the J call TRBJ2-3; the match to TRBD2 covers 7 bases. V trimming: 1 base; J trimming: 1 base; junction bases outside the gene matches: 5. Germline V lookup: CDR1 SGHAT, CDR2 FQNNGV. The CDR3 consists of 16 residues. CDR3 in amino acids: CASSLGSSGGTDTQYF. In DNA form, the CDR3 reads TGTGCCAGCAGCTTAGGGTCTAGCGGAGGCACAGATACGCAGTATTTT.

On this clonotype: It may be a read error: a sequence one base away is much more abundant. This chain uses TRBV30 with TRBJ1-4, with D uncertain. Trimming removed 1 base at V and 8 bases at J, with 5 bases between. The CDR3 totals 11 residues. The germline CDR1 and CDR2 sequences are GTSNPN and SVGIG (reference sequence). CDR3 sequence reads: CAWSEVEKLFF. In DNA, the CDR3 is TGTGCCTGGAGTGAGGTGGAAAAACTGTTTTTT.

This clonotype occurred many times. V gene TRBV10-3 combines with J gene TRBJ2-3, with 7 positions matching TRBD2. Germline assignment: CDR1 ENHRY and CDR2 SYGVKD. J was trimmed by 1 base and V by 7 bases; bases with no gene match: 2. This CDR3 region has 13 residues. Here the CDR3 DNA reads TGTGCCATCAACGCGGGAGGCACAGATACGCAGTATTTT. Protein sequence: CAINAGGTDTQYF.

This clonotype showed up many times. The rearrangement links TRBV28 to TRBJ1-1; 7 bases are shared with TRBD1. This CDR3 has 15 amino acids. J was trimmed by 0 bases and V by 5 bases; bases with no gene match: 6. The germline CDR1 and CDR2 sequences are MDHEN and SYDVKM. The CDR3 spells CASSADRTMNTEAFF. The CDR3 bases are TGTGCCAGCAGTGCGGACAGGACTATGAACACTGAAGCTTTCTTT.

In this sample, this clonotype turned up many times. V usage is TRBV12-3 or TRBV12-4 and J usage is TRBJ2-5, with TRBD1 matching 7 bases. The CDR3 contains 15 residues. Losses at the gene ends were 5 bases for V and 6 bases for J; bases not matched to a gene: 12. CDR3 residues: CASSPQRTGGKTQYF. CDR3 bases: TGTGCCAGCAGTCCCCAGAGGACAGGAGGAAAGACCCAGTACTTC.

The CDR3, as DNA: TGTGCCAGCAGCCCTCCCCGGGGGGCAAATGGCATATATTTT. It is translated as CASSPPRGANGIYF. The chain couples TRBV7-9 to TRBJ1-3, with D perhaps matching TRBD1 (6 bases). V lost 5 bases and J 12 bases, leaving 20 bases between the germline ends. CDR1 and CDR2 (germline): SEHNR, FQNEAQ (reference sequence). The CDR3 spans 14 residues.

This clonotype has a handful of counts. The chain uses TRBV27 and TRBJ2-7; the D is unclear. Per the germline V gene, CDR1 is MNHEY and CDR2 is SMNVEV (reference sequence). CDR3 length: 13 amino acids. V gave up 7 bases and J gave up 3 bases, with 13 bases separating them. The CDR3 is CASMGGDLYEQYF. CDR3 in DNA: TGTGCCAGCATGGGCGGAGACCTCTACGAGCAGTACTTC.

This clonotype has more than one count but fewer than ten. V usage is TRBV28 and J usage is TRBJ2-5; D is tentatively TRBD1 or TRBD2 (5 bases each). Trimming cost V 5 bases and J 1 base, with 14 bases left between them. This CDR3 has 15 amino acids. In germline, CDR1 is MDHEN, CDR2 SYDVKM. CDR3 nucleotides: TGTGCCAGCAGTCAAGAAGGGACGGTCCAAGAGACCCAGTACTTC. This codes for CASSQEGTVQETQYF.

This clonotype has ten or more counts. V and J are TRBV14 and TRBJ1-1; D is unresolved. This CDR3 comprises 13 residues. The germline V and J ends were trimmed by 4 bases and 3 bases, with 9 bases remaining between them. The germline V gene has CDR1 SGHDN and CDR2 FVKESK. CDR3 sequence reads: CASSPGLDTEAFF. The DNA for the CDR3 is TGTGCCAGCAGCCCCGGATTGGACACTGAAGCTTTCTTT.

On this clonotype: At one end the junction does not follow the germline gene, possibly because of a read error. The rearrangement links TRBV28 to TRBJ1-4, with TRBD1 as a possible D gene (5 bases). The length of the CDR3 is 12 residues. Germline V gene data show CDR1 as MDHEN and CDR2 as SYDVKM. The CDR3 here is CASSFRGRYRVF. The CDR3 DNA follows: TGTGCCAGCAGTTTTCGGGGCAGATACCGGGTTTTT. Filled out from reference TRBV28 and TRBJ1-4, the complete variable domain reads DVKVTQSSRYLVKRTGEKVFLECVQDMDHENMFWYRQDPGLGLRLIYFSYDVKMKEKGDIPEGYSVSREKKERFSLILESASTNQTSMYLCASSFRGRYRVFGSGTQLSVL.

This clonotype was seen at least ten times. The chain employs TRBV20-1 and TRBJ2-7, with D perhaps TRBD1 or TRBD2 (5 bases each). CDR3 size: 14 residues. The ends were cut back, 4 bases at V and 5 bases at J, with 18 bases in the middle. Germline CDR1 and CDR2: DFQATT and SNEGSKA (reference sequence). The CDR3 protein is CSANSPRGADEQYF. The CDR3 nucleotides are TGCAGTGCTAATTCCCCGCGAGGGGCCGACGAGCAGTACTTC.